This passage covers 2 T cell receptor beta chains from one sample sequenced in a study of T cell responses to AZD1222 COVID-19 vaccine. The method was immunoSEQ multiplex PCR; TCRdb's version includes in-frame clones alone and lacks a portion of them. This table holds some 150,000 clones, roughly nine tenths found once. Sequenced material: peripheral blood, taken on day 0 of MenACWY control vaccination. The receptors come from an adult in good health.

The V call is TRBV7-2, the J call TRBJ2-5; no firm D call. CDR1 SGHTA and CDR2 FQGNSA come from the germline V gene. The CDR3 spans 12 residues. V lost 6 bases and J 5 bases, leaving 10 bases between the germline ends. CDR3 residues: CASSKREETQYF. In DNA form, the CDR3 reads TGTGCCAGCAGTAAAAGAGAGGAGACCCAGTACTTC.

This clone was seen a single time. The J gene is TRBJ1-3, the V gene TRBV5-8; unclear D gene. The CDR3 spans 16 residues. With 4 bases removed from V and 2 bases from J, the gap between germline ends came to 16 bases. Germline-derived CDR1 and CDR2 are SGHTS and YDEGEE. The CDR3 reads CASSNTFEGAGNTIYF. Here the CDR3 DNA reads TGTGCCAGCAGCAACACCTTCGAAGGCGCTGGAAACACCATATATTTT.